The 27 T cell receptor beta chains in this list originate from one sample, sequenced in a study of cytomegalovirus exposure and HLA in healthy donors (dated by TCRdb to about 2017). Libraries were made using the immunoSEQ multiplex PCR assay. The multiplex PCR relied on a mix of 60 forward primers for TCR Vbeta segments and 13 reverse primers for TCR Jbeta segments. TCRdb took over this immuneACCESS table, retaining in-frame rearrangements with V and J assigned. Such tables are incomplete; in checked studies, under half of the missing clones stem from an unresolved V gene, and the remainder is unexplained. The sample records 130,000 or so clones, 60% to 80% of which are singletons. Roughly 1.5% of the sample goes to the ten largest clones. The sequencing sample was made of PBMCs. These receptor sequences come from a female donor in good health and CMV-seronegative.

This clone appeared a single time. The CDR3 loop reads CASSFVRSGRATGANVLTF. CDR3 nucleotide sequence: TGTGCCAGCAGTTTTGTTCGTAGCGGGAGGGCCACTGGGGCCAACGTCCTGACTTTC. The chain links TRBV28 to TRBJ2-6; 11 bases map to TRBD2. This CDR3 has 19 residues. With 3 bases clipped from V and 2 bases from J, the junction kept 9 bases outside the gene matches. Germline CDR1 MDHEN, CDR2 SYDVKM. Variable domain in full (rest from reference TRBV28 and TRBJ2-6): DVKVTQSSRYLVKRTGEKVFLECVQDMDHENMFWYRQDPGLGLRLIYFSYDVKMKEKGDIPEGYSVSREKKERFSLILESASTNQTSMYLCASSFVRSGRATGANVLTFGAGSRLTVL.

V is TRBV29-1 and J is TRBJ1-1; TRBD1 matches at 8 bases. The ends lost 8 bases at V and 0 bases at J; junction bases unmatched: 5. CDR3 length: 13 amino acids. CDR1 is SQVTM and CDR2 is ANQGSEA in the germline V gene. As DNA, the CDR3 is TGCAGCATCCGACAGGGGATGAACACTGAAGCTTTCTTT. This gives the protein CSIRQGMNTEAFF.

As regards this clone: Other DNA sequences in this sample translate to the same CDR3. The gene calls are TRBV5-1 and TRBJ1-1, with D perhaps TRBD1 (5 bases). This CDR3 spans 14 amino acids. Looked up from germline, CDR1 is SGHRS and CDR2 is YFSETQ. Trimming left V 4 bases short and J 2 bases short, with 12 bases between. This CDR3 reads CASSLDRPNTEAFF. In nucleotides, the CDR3 is TGCGCCAGCAGCCTTGACAGACCTAACACTGAAGCTTTCTTT.

V is TRBV2 and J is TRBJ2-3; a weak D match, TRBD1 (5 bases). Germline V gives CDR1 SNHLY, CDR2 FYNNEI. Trimming took off 7 bases at V and 0 bases at J, with 17 bases between the two ends. CDR3 size: 16 residues. CDR3 nucleotides: TGTGCCAGCACCCTAGAGGACACCTTCAGCACAGATACGCAGTATTTT. Translating gives CASTLEDTFSTDTQYF.

The rearrangement joins TRBV19 to TRBJ2-2; TRBD2 is a possible D gene (6 bases). Germline assignment: CDR1 LNHDA and CDR2 SQIVND (reference sequence). This CDR3 is 13 amino acids long. V was shortened by 5 bases and J by 6 bases, with 10 bases between the two germline ends. CDR3 region: CASSWRGAGELFF. CDR3 sequence (DNA): TGTGCCAGTAGTTGGCGGGGTGCCGGGGAGCTGTTTTTT.

The J gene is TRBJ2-5, the V gene TRBV7-9; 7 bases agree with TRBD1. Germline V CDR1 and CDR2: SEHNR, FQNEAQ (reference sequence). The CDR3 contains 15 residues. V dropped 0 bases and J dropped 2; count of bases not matched to a gene: 3. In nucleotides, the CDR3 is TGTGCCAGCAGCTTAGCGGGCAGGGGGCAAGAGACCCAGTACTTC. This translates into CASSLAGRGQETQYF.

This clone was recorded once. The genes are TRBV2 and TRBJ1-2; D unresolved. CDR3 size: 15 residues. With 8 bases removed from V and 5 bases from J, the gap between germline ends came to 21 bases. Germline V gene sequence: CDR1 SNHLY, CDR2 FYNNEI. CDR3 region: CASSSQDSRTYGYTF. Written as DNA, the CDR3 is TGTGCCAGCTCCTCCCAGGATTCGAGGACTTATGGCTACACCTTC.

This chain uses TRBV11-2 with TRBJ2-7; 7 positions agree with TRBD1. After removal of 6 bases from V and 2 bases from J, the junction contained 10 bases not matched to a gene. The germline CDR1 and CDR2 sequences are SGHAT and FQNNGV. The CDR3 consists of 15 residues. The chain's CDR3 is CASRRRQQGTYEQYF. The CDR3 nucleotides read TGTGCCAGCAGACGGCGTCAACAGGGGACCTACGAGCAGTACTTC.

The V call is TRBV19, the J call TRBJ2-5; TRBD1 is a possible D gene (5 bases). Germline V gene sequence: CDR1 LNHDA, CDR2 SQIVND (reference sequence). Deletions cut 2 bases from V and 0 bases from J, with 10 bases between. The CDR3 covers 15 residues. CDR3 nucleotide sequence: TGTGCCAGTAGTATAAAGCAGGGCCACCAAGAGACCCAGTACTTC. Its protein product is CASSIKQGHQETQYF.

The CDR3 DNA is TGTGCCAGCAGCGAGGCCCCGGGGGGCCAATATGAGCAGTTCTTC. The encoded protein is CASSEAPGGQYEQFF. The chain recombines TRBV9 with TRBJ2-1, with D possibly TRBD2 on 7 matching bases. This CDR3 spans 15 amino acids. The V gene lost 3 bases and the J gene lost 8 bases, with 18 bases spanning the gap. The V gene's germline CDR1 is SGDLS and CDR2 YYNGEE.

In the case of this clone: Other nucleotide sequences in the sample specify the same CDR3. The chain combines TRBV6-6 with TRBJ1-5; possible D gene TRBD1, 5 bases. Germline-derived CDR1 and CDR2 are MNHNY and SVGAGI (reference sequence). This CDR3 has 12 residues. V was shortened by 6 bases and J by 4 bases, with 7 bases between the two germline ends. For the CDR3, the DNA is TGTGCCAGCAGGCAGGGAAATCAGCCCCAGCATTTT. Translated, it gives CASRQGNQPQHF.

This chain uses TRBV19 with TRBJ1-6, with D unresolved. Germline V lookup: CDR1 LNHDA, CDR2 SQIVND (reference sequence). This CDR3 has 15 amino acids. The V and J ends lost 3 bases and 5 bases respectively, with 11 bases between them. This CDR3 reads CASSIAGVNNSPLHF. The CDR3 DNA is TGTGCCAGTAGTATCGCCGGGGTAAATAATTCACCCCTCCACTTT.

The chain links TRBV5-1 to TRBJ2-3, with 8 positions matching TRBD2. Germline values: CDR1 SGHRS, CDR2 YFSETQ. There are 16 residues in the CDR3. J lost 4 bases, V lost 0 bases, and 7 bases had no gene match. The CDR3 reads CASSLERGRGADTQYF. Written as DNA, the CDR3 is TGCGCCAGCAGCTTGGAGCGGGGGAGGGGAGCAGATACGCAGTATTTT.

The rearrangement links TRBV6-1 to TRBJ1-1; the match to TRBD1 covers 9 bases. Looked up from germline, CDR1 is MNHNS and CDR2 is SASEGT. The CDR3 is made up of 15 amino acids. V shed 4 bases and J 1 base; nucleotides not matched to a gene: 4. CDR3 bases: TGTGCCAGCAGTGCCTCACAGGGGGCGAACACTGAAGCTTTCTTT. Its protein is CASSASQGANTEAFF.

The genes are TRBV5-4 and TRBJ1-4; perhaps TRBD1 as D (6 bases). V lost 4 bases and J 5 bases, leaving 12 bases between the germline ends. Germline CDR1 is SGHNT and CDR2 is YYREEE (reference sequence). This CDR3 has 14 residues. This CDR3 reads CASSEDSQNEKLFF. CDR3 nucleotides: TGTGCCAGCAGCGAGGACAGCCAGAATGAAAAACTGTTTTTT.

The chain has TRBV21-1 and TRBJ1-2; the table assigns TRBD1, which was not confirmed against the DNA. TRBV21-1 is described as a pseudogene. This CDR3 is 15 amino acids long. This chain's CDR3 is CASSLGGESYDGYTF. DNA of the CDR3: TGTGCCAGCAGCCTAGGGGGTGAGAGTTACGATGGCTACACCTTC.

The gene calls are TRBV7-8 and TRBJ1-6; 8 bases map to TRBD1. V shed 5 bases and J 7 bases; nucleotides not matched to a gene: 10. Germline values: CDR1 SGHVS, CDR2 FQNEAQ. The length of the CDR3 is 16 residues. CDR3 coding DNA: TGTGCCAGCAGCGGGACAGGTTGGATCGCGAATTCACCCCTCCACTTT. The encoded protein is CASSGTGWIANSPLHF.

Of note for this clone: Within the sample, other DNA sequences also encode this same CDR3. The rearrangement uses TRBV27 and TRBJ1-5; 9 bases line up with TRBD1. The germline gives CDR1 MNHEY, CDR2 SMNVEV (reference sequence). This CDR3 is 15 amino acids long. V was pared by 6 bases and J by 1 base, with 4 bases of the junction left unmatched. CDR3 nucleotide sequence: TGTGCCAGCAGCCCCGGGACAGGGAGCAATCAGCCCCAGCATTTT. Translating gives CASSPGTGSNQPQHF.

The V and J genes are TRBV14 and TRBJ2-5; the match to TRBD1 covers 8 bases. The V segment lost 2 bases and the J segment 2 bases; nucleotides outside the gene matches: 4. The CDR3 has 15 amino acids. Germline lookup yields CDR1 SGHDN and CDR2 FVKESK. Written as DNA, the CDR3 is TGTGCCAGCAGCCAAACCCAGGGGGCTCAAGAGACCCAGTACTTC. It translates to CASSQTQGAQETQYF.

The sample holds a few counts of this clone. CDR3 residues: CASRYDAVNNQPQHF. CDR3 DNA sequence: TGTGCCAGCAGGTACGACGCGGTGAACAATCAGCCCCAGCATTTT. The V call is TRBV4-2, the J call TRBJ1-5; D unclear. CDR3 length: 15 amino acids. Germline CDR1 is LGHNA and CDR2 is YNFKEQ. With 6 bases removed from V and 3 bases from J, the gap between germline ends came to 15 bases.

Notes on this clone: An end of the junction differs from the germline gene, which may be a read error. This sample includes further DNA sequences coding for the same CDR3. The rearrangement links TRBV11-2 to TRBJ2-7; 10 bases map to TRBD2. Germline V lookup: CDR1 SGHAT, CDR2 FQNNGV. The CDR3 has 15 residues. CDR3 DNA: TGTGCTAGCAGCTTAGCGGGAGGAAGCTCCTACGAGCAGTACTTC. Translation: CASSLAGGSSYEQYF.

This clone has more than one count but fewer than ten. The rearrangement links TRBV5-4 to TRBJ1-2; 7 positions match TRBD1. There are 12 residues in the CDR3. CDR1 and CDR2 (germline): SGHNT, YYREEE (reference sequence). V dropped 6 bases and J dropped 7; count of bases not matched to a gene: 6. CDR3 sequence (DNA): TGTGCCAGCACCCCGACAGGGCTTGGCTACACCTTC. Residues: CASTPTGLGYTF.

The rearrangement joins TRBV27 to TRBJ2-1, with TRBD1 matching over 7 bases. Unmatched junction bases numbered 8, after V lost 2 bases and J lost 4 bases. The V gene's germline CDR1 is MNHEY and CDR2 SMNVEV (reference sequence). The CDR3 sequence is 16 residues long. CDR3 in amino acids: CASSLPGDSGYNEQFF. As DNA, the CDR3 is TGTGCCAGCAGTTTACCCGGGGACAGCGGTTACAATGAGCAGTTCTTC.

This clone was recorded a few times. The chain links TRBV5-1 to TRBJ2-1, with D maybe TRBD2 (5 bases). The CDR3 covers 14 residues. CDR1 is SGHRS, CDR2 YFSETQ, per germline. V was cut by 2 bases and J by 6 bases, with 12 bases left in between. The CDR3 loop is CASSLSSLANEQFF. The CDR3 bases are TGCGCCAGCAGCTTAAGTTCCCTAGCCAATGAGCAGTTCTTC.

This chain uses TRBV7-3 with TRBJ1-2; the match to TRBD1 covers 7 bases. Germline trimming cut 4 bases from V and 4 bases from J; bases unmatched to any gene: 3. The CDR3 has 13 residues. The germline gives CDR1 SGHTA, CDR2 FQGTGA. The CDR3 sequence is CASSSGTVYGYTF. The CDR3 DNA reads TGTGCCAGCAGCTCCGGGACAGTCTATGGCTACACCTTC.

The chain has TRBV5-1 and TRBJ2-3, with 8 bases aligning to TRBD2. From germline, CDR1 is SGHRS and CDR2 YFSETQ. This CDR3 contains 14 residues. V was clipped by 9 bases and J by 2 bases; unmatched bases: 8. The DNA for the CDR3 is TGCGCCACCTCGGGAGGGCCAACCACAGATACGCAGTATTTT. Translation gives CATSGGPTTDTQYF.

The V and J genes are TRBV30 and TRBJ2-7; tentative D call: TRBD2 (6 bases). Trimming stripped 5 bases from V and 0 bases from J, with 11 bases between. This CDR3 spans 13 amino acids. Germline lookup yields CDR1 GTSNPN and CDR2 SVGIG (reference sequence). The CDR3 reads CAWGGDSSYEQYF. The CDR3, as DNA: TGTGCCTGGGGAGGGGATAGCTCCTACGAGCAGTACTTC.